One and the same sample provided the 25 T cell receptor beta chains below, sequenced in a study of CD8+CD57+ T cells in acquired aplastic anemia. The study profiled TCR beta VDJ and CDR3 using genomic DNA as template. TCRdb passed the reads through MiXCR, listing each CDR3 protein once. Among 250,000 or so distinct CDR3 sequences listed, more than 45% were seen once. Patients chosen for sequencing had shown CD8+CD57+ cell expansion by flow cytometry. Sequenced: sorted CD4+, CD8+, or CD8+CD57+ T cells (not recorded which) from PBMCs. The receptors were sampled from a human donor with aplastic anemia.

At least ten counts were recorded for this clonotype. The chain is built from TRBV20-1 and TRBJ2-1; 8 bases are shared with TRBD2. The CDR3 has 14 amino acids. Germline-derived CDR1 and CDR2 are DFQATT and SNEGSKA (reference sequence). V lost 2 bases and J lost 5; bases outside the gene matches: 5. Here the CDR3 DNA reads TGCAGTGCTAGATCAGCGGGGGACCACAATGAGCAGTTCTTC. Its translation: CSARSAGDHNEQFF.

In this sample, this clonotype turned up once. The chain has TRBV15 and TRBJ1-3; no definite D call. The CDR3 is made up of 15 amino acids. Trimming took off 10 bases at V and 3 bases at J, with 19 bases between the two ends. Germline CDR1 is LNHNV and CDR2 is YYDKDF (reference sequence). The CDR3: CASSIVGGSGNTIYF. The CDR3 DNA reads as TGTGCCAGTAGTATAGTTGGAGGGAGTGGAAACACCATATATTTT.

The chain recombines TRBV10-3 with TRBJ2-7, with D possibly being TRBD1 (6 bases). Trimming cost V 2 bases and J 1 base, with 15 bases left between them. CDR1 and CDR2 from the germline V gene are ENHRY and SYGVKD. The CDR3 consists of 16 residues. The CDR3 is CAISENGGDVSYEQYF. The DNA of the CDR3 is TGTGCCATCAGTGAGAATGGGGGCGACGTGTCCTACGAGCAGTACTTC.

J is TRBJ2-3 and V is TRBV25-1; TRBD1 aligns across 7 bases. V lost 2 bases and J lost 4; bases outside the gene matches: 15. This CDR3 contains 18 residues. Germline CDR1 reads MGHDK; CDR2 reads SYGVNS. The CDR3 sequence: CASSERDSRRTFADTQYF. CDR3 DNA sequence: TGTGCCAGCAGTGAAAGGGACAGCCGCAGGACCTTTGCAGATACGCAGTATTTT.

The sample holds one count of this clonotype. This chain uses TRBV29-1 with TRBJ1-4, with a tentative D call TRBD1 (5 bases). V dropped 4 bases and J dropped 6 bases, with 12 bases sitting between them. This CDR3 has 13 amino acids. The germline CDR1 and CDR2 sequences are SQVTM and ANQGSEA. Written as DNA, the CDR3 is TGCAGCGTTGGGAGGACGGGGGATGAAAAACTGTTTTTT. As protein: CSVGRTGDEKLFF.

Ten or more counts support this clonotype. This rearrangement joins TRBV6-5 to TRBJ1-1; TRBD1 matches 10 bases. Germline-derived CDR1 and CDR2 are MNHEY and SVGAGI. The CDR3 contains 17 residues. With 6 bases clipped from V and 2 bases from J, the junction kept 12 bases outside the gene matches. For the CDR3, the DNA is TGTGCCAGCAGGACACCTCGGGACAGGGGACCAAACACTGAAGCTTTCTTT. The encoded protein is CASRTPRDRGPNTEAFF.

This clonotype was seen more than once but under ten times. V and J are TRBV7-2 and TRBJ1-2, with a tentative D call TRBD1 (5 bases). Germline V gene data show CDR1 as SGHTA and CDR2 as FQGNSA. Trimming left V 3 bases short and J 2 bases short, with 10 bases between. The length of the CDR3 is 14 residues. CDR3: CASSFDRQNYGYTF. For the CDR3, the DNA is TGTGCCAGCAGCTTCGACCGACAGAACTATGGCTACACCTTC. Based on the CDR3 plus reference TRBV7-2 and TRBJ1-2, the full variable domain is GAGVSQSPSNKVTEKGKDVELRCDPISGHTALYWYRQSLGQGLEFLIYFQGNSAPDKSGLPSDRFSAERTGGSVSTLTIQRTQQEDSAVYLCASSFDRQNYGYTFGSGTRLTVV.

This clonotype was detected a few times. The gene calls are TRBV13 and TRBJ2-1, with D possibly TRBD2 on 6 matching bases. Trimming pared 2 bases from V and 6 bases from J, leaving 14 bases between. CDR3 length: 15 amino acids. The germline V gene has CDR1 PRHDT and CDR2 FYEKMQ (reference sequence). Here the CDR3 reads CASSLSRESANEQFF. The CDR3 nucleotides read TGTGCCAGCAGCTTATCACGGGAGTCGGCCAATGAGCAGTTCTTC. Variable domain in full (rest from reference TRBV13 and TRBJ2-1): AAGVIQSPRHLIKEKRETATLKCYPIPRHDTVYWYQQGPGQDPQFLISFYEKMQSDKGSIPDRFSAQQFSDYHSELNMSSLELGDSALYFCASSLSRESANEQFFGPGTRLTVL.

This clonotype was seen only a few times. DNA for the CDR3: TGTGCCTGGAGTCAATCGGGCGAGGGCTACACCTTC. Encoded protein: CAWSQSGEGYTF. The genes are TRBV30 and TRBJ1-2; no firm D call. The CDR3 covers 12 residues. Trimming shortened V by 2 bases and J by 8 bases, and 12 bases separated the two germline ends. Germline values: CDR1 GTSNPN, CDR2 SVGIG (reference sequence).

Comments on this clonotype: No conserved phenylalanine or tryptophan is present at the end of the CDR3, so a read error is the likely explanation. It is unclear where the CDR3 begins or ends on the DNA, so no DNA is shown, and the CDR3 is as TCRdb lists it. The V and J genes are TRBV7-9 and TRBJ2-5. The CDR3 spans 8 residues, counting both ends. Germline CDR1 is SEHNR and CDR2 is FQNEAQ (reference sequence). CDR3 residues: CASSNHHS.

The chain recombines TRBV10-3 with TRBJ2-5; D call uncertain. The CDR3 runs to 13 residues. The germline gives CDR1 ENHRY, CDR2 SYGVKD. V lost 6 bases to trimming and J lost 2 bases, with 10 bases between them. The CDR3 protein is CAISQAVQETQYF. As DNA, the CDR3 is TGTGCCATCAGCCAGGCGGTTCAAGAGACCCAGTACTTC.

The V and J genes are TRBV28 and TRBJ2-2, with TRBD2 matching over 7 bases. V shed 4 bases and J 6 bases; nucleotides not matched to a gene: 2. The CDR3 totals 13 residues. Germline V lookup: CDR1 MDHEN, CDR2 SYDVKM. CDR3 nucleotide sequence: TGTGCCAGCAGTTGGGGAGGGGCCGGGGAGCTGTTTTTT. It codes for CASSWGGAGELFF. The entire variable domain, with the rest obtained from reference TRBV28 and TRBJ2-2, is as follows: DVKVTQSSRYLVKRTGEKVFLECVQDMDHENMFWYRQDPGLGLRLIYFSYDVKMKEKGDIPEGYSVSREKKERFSLILESASTNQTSMYLCASSWGGAGELFFGEGSRLTVL.

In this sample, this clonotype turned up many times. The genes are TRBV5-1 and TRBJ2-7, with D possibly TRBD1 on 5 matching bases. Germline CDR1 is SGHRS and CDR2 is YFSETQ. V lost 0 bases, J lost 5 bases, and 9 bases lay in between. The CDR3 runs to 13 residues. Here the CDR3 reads CASSLDRSNEQYF. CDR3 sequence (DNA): TGCGCCAGCAGCTTGGACAGGTCAAACGAGCAGTACTTC.

The CDR3 bases are TGCAGCGTCAGACAGGGGGCTAACTATGGCTACACCTTC. It codes for CSVRQGANYGYTF. The chain couples TRBV29-1 to TRBJ1-2, with 9 nucleotides matching TRBD1. This CDR3 is 13 amino acids long. Germline trimming cut 6 bases from V and 0 bases from J; bases unmatched to any gene: 2. Germline CDR1 SQVTM, CDR2 ANQGSEA.

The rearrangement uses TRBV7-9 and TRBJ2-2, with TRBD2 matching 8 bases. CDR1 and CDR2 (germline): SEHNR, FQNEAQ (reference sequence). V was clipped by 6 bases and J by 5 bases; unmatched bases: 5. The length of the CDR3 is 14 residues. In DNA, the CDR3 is TGTGCCAGCAGTGAATCGGGGGGGACCGGGGAGCTGTTTTTT. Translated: CASSESGGTGELFF.

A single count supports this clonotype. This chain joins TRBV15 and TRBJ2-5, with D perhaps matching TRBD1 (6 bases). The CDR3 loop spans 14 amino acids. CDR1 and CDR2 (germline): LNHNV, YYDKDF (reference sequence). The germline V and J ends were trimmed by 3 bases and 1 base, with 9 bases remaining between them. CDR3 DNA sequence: TGTGCCACCAGCAGCTTGGACAGCCAAGAGACCCAGTACTTC. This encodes CATSSLDSQETQYF.

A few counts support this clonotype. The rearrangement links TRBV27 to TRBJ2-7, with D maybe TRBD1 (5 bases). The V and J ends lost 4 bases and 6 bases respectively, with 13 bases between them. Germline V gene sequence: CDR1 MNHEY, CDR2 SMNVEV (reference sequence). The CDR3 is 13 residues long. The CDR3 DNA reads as TGTGCCAGCAGTTCCAGGGCCTGGGGCGAGCAGTACTTC. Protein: CASSSRAWGEQYF.

CDR3 loop: CASSLSVTEAFF. The CDR3 DNA is TGTGCCAGCAGCTTAAGCGTCACTGAAGCTTTCTTT. The chain links TRBV7-9 to TRBJ1-1, with D unclear. The CDR3 runs 12 residues. The V end was cut by 2 bases, the J end by 4 bases, with 5 bases between. The germline V gene encodes CDR1 SEHNR and CDR2 FQNEAQ (reference sequence). The full variable domain, with the rest looked up from reference TRBV7-9 and TRBJ1-1, is DTGVSQNPRHKITKRGQNVTFRCDPISEHNRLYWYRQTLGQGPEFLTYFQNEAQLEKSRLLSDRFSAERPKGSFSTLEIQRTEQGDSAMYLCASSLSVTEAFFGQGTRLTVV.

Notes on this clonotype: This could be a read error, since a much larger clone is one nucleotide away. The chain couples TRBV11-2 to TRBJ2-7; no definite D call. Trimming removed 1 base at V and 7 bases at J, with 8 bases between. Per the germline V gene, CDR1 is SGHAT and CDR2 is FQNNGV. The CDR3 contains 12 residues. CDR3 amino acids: CASSLGNGEQYF. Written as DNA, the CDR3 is TGTGCCAGCAGCTTAGGCAACGGGGAGCAGTACTTC.

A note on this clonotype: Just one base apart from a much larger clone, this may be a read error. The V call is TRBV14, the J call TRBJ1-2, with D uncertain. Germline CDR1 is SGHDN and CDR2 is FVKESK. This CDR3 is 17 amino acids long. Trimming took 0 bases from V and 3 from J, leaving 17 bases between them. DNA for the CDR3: TGTGCCAGCAGCCAAGATGCTCAGCCACTACCTCACTATGGCTACACCTTC. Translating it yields CASSQDAQPLPHYGYTF.

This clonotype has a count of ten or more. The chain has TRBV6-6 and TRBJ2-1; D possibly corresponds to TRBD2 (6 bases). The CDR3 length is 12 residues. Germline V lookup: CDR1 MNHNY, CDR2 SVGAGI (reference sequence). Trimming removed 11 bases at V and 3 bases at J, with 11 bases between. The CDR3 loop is CAAGRDYNEQFF. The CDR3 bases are TGTGCCGCGGGGCGGGACTACAATGAGCAGTTCTTC.

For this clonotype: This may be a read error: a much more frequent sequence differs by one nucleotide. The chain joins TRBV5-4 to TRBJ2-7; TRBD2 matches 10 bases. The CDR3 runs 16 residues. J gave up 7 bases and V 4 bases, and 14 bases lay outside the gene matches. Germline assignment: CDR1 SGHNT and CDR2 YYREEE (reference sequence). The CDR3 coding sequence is TGTGCCAGCAGCATCCCCGGGACTAGCGAATCGGGTGAGCAGTACTTC. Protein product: CASSIPGTSESGEQYF. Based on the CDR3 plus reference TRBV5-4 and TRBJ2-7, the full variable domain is ETGVTQSPTHLIKTRGQQVTLRCSSQSGHNTVSWYQQALGQGPQFIFQYYREEENGRGNFPPRFSGLQFPNYSSELNVNALELDDSALYLCASSIPGTSESGEQYFGPGTRLTVT.

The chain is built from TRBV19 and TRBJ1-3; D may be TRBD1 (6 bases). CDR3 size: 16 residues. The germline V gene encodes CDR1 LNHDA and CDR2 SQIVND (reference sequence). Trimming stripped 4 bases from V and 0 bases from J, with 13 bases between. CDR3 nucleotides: TGTGCCAGTAGTAACGACAGGTCTTACTCTGGAAACACCATATATTTT. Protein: CASSNDRSYSGNTIYF.

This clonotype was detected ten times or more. This chain's CDR3 is CASTEGLGRGDTEAFF. CDR3 bases: TGTGCCAGCACCGAAGGACTGGGACGGGGGGACACTGAAGCTTTCTTT. V and J are TRBV2 and TRBJ1-1, with a tentative D call TRBD1 (5 bases). The CDR3 spans 16 residues. Germline values: CDR1 SNHLY, CDR2 FYNNEI. V was cut by 7 bases and J by 3 bases, with 21 bases left in between.

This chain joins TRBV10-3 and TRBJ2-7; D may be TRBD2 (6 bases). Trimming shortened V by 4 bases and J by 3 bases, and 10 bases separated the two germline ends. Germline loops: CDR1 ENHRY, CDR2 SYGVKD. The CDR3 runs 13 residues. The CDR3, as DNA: TGTGCCATCAGTGTCCTGGGGGGCTACGAGCAGTACTTC. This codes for CAISVLGGYEQYF.